This T cell receptor beta chain was documented in a study of PD-1 blockade in classical Hodgkin lymphoma. Notes on the study in general: CD4+ TCR diversity rose significantly by C4D1, and CD8+ TCR diversity did not. Complete responders' baseline diversity resembled that of newly diagnosed patients. Baseline TCR diversity was reportedly lower in newly diagnosed patients than healthy donors.

TCRdb's table, derived via immunoSEQ multiplex PCR, lists solely in-frame clones and lacks some. The sample has 15,000 to 25,000 clones; about 88% are singletons. Documented time point: cycle 4 day 1 (C4D1), after about 6 weeks of nivolumab. Every one of the patients relapsed after autologous stem cell transplantation (brentuximab vedotin exposure was variable). The investigators isolated CD8+ T cells from thawed PBMCs using magnetic negative selection. The best responses consisted of complete response, partial response or progressive disease. This clone showed up just a few times. Its target is unknown. Trimming shortened V by 2 bases and J by 2 bases, and 6 bases separated the two germline ends. This CDR3 spans 13 amino acids. Germline CDR1 MNHEY, CDR2 SMNVEV (reference sequence).

This specimen consisted of CD8+ T cells from blood, obtained before the fourth cycle of nivolumab. This sequence was found in a human donor with classical Hodgkin lymphoma. The chain couples TRBV27 to TRBJ1-1; no clear D gene. CDR3 sequence (DNA): TGTGCCAGCAGTTTAGGTTCCAACACTGAAGCTTTCTTT. Translated, it gives CASSLGSNTEAFF.